These T cell receptor beta chains were read from a single sample in a study of tumor-infiltrating lymphocytes in oesophageal squamous cell carcinoma. Using its own MiXCR run on the PCR reads, TCRdb lists one record per CDR3 protein. The sample has roughly 9,700 distinct CDR3 sequences, approximately 57% seen once. Sequencing input: esophageal tumor tissue. The receptors shown here come from a female donor with esophageal squamous cell carcinoma. Both conserved end residues are part of each CDR3. D genes are given only for firm matches. The size of a clone is reported for some rows only, either as once, few or many, or as a class for expanded clones.

d_call j_call v_call clone_size cdr3_nt cdr3_aa
. TRBJ2-7 TRBV6-8 . TGTGCCAGCTCCGTTACAGGGAGCGATTACGAGCAGTACTTC CASSVTGSDYEQYF
TRBD1 TRBJ2-1 TRBV27 . TGTGCCAGCAGGAACAGGGGGCTAGCGGTCAATGAGCAGTTCTTC CASRNRGLAVNEQFF
TRBD2 TRBJ2-3 TRBV7-2 . TGTGCCAGCAGGCATGGGACTAGTGGCAGGGATACGCAGTATTTT CASRHGTSGRDTQYF
. TRBJ2-1 TRBV7-6 . TGTGCTAGCAGTAACGGGGTCCTGCAGAGCTCCTACAATGAGCAGTTCTTC CASSNGVLQSSYNEQFF
TRBD1 TRBJ2-7 TRBV4-1 . TGCGCCAGCAGCCAAGATGTTATCGCGGGACAGGGATTATACGAGCAGTACTTC CASSQDVIAGQGLYEQYF
TRBD1 TRBJ2-2 TRBV7-8 . TGTGCCAGCAGCACCCGACAGGGTGCGAACACCGGGGAGCTGTTTTTT CASSTRQGANTGELFF
. TRBJ2-5 TRBV11-2 . TGTGCCAGCAGCTTAGTGGACCGAGAGACCCAGTACTTC CASSLVDRETQYF
. TRBJ1-4 TRBV7-2 . TGTGCCAGCAGCTTAGCTTGGACTTTTAATGAAAAACTGTTTTTT CASSLAWTFNEKLFF
TRBD2 TRBJ2-5 TRBV7-3 . TGTGCCAGCAGCCCCGGGACTAGCGGGGAGACCCAGTACTTC CASSPGTSGETQYF
. TRBJ2-7 TRBV7-2 . TGTGCCAGCAGCTTCGCATACTACGAGCAGTACTTC CASSFAYYEQYF
. TRBJ2-5 TRBV7-6 . TGTGCCAGCAGCCTATCCTTGACACAGGGCCAAGAGACCCAGTACTTC CASSLSLTQGQETQYF
. TRBJ2-5 TRBV7-2 few TGTGCCAGCAGCTTAGTTGAGACCCAGTACTTC CASSLVETQYF
TRBD2 TRBJ2-3 TRBV27 . TGTGCCAGCAGTTTACCCTCACTAGCGTCTACGCAGTATTTT CASSLPSLASTQYF
. TRBJ2-1 TRBV7-6 few TGTGCCAGCAGCTTAGCGGGAAAGGTCAATGAGCAGTTCTTC CASSLAGKVNEQFF